The sequence of this T cell receptor (beta chain) was determined in a study of post-analysis software for immune sequencing data. Study-level background: The study covered relapsing-remitting, secondary progressive and progressive-relapsing courses of multiple sclerosis. Study conclusions and caveats: In patients, about 5 TRBV segments were more frequent than in controls, with TRBV5-6, TRBV5-1 and TRBV20-1 among them.

The TCR beta cDNA libraries contained unique molecular identifiers. TCRdb passed the PCR reads through MiXCR, listing each CDR3 protein once. The table records more than 450,000 distinct CDR3 sequences, around 36% of them present only once. Concerning this clonotype itself: The antigen is unknown.

The V and J ends lost 7 bases and 5 bases respectively, with 10 bases between them. Germline V gene lookup returns CDR1 SEHNR and CDR2 FQNEAQ (reference sequence). The CDR3 spans 12 residues. Sequenced sample: blood. The chain has TRBV7-9 and TRBJ2-3, with unresolved D. The receptor was derived from a girl aged 2-17 years with multiple sclerosis. The CDR3 coding sequence is TGTGCCAGCATAAGATTGGGAGATACGCAGTATTTT. Its protein product is CASIRLGDTQYF.